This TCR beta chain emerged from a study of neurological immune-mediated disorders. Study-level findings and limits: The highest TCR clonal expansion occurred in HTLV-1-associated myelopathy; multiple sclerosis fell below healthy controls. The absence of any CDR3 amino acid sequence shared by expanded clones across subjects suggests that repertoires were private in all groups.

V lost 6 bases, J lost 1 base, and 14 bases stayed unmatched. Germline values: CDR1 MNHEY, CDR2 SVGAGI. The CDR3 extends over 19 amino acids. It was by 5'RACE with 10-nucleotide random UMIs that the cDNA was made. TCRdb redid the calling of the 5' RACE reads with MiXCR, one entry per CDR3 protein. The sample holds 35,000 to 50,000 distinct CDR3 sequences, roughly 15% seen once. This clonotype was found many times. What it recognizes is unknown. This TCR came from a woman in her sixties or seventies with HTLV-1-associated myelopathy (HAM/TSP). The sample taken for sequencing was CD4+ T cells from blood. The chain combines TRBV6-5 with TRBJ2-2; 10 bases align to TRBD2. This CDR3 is CASSRADISGGMNTGELFF. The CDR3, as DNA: TGTGCCAGCAGCCGAGCCGACATTAGCGGGGGGATGAACACCGGGGAGCTGTTTTTT.